Sequencing of this T cell receptor (beta chain) was carried out in a study of cytomegalovirus exposure and HLA in healthy donors. This clone is a singleton in its sample. Sequenced by immunoSEQ multiplex PCR; TCRdb stores in-frame clones only, minus some. Of under 200,000 clones detected, 91% appear once; the ten largest clones hold approximately 3%. The donors were in the roughly 120-subject validation cohort, distinct from the approximately 700-subject first cohort. V lost 7 bases, J lost 4 bases, and 5 bases stayed unmatched. Germline loops: CDR1 SQVTM, CDR2 ANQGSEA. This CDR3 spans 12 amino acids.

This chain connects TRBV29-1 to TRBJ2-5; 8 bases agree with TRBD2. The clonotype was recovered from a woman younger than 35 in good health and CMV-seropositive. Sample: PBMCs. The CDR3 DNA follows: TGCAGCGCTGCGGGGGGTCCAGAGACCCAGTACTTC. This sequence encodes CSAAGGPETQYF.